The rows below give T cell receptor beta chains drawn from one sample of a study of CD8+CD57+ T cells in acquired aplastic anemia. MiXCR, run by TCRdb on the reads, gives a single entry per CDR3 protein. The data hold about 160,000 distinct CDR3 sequences, with around half observed a single time. Specimen: sorted CD4+, CD8+, or CD8+CD57+ T cells (not recorded which) from PBMCs. The origin of the receptors is a human donor with aplastic anemia. Both conserved end residues are part of each CDR3. A D gene is named only where the DNA matches it firmly. The listing skips clone size in some rows; elsewhere it reads once, few, many or a size class.

clone_size j_call d_call v_call cdr3_nt cdr3_aa
- TRBJ2-7 TRBD2 TRBV2 TGTGCCAGCATCCGCGGGAGTGGTGAGCAGTACTTC CASIRGSGEQYF
many TRBJ1-1 TRBD1 TRBV29-1 TGCAGCGGACAGGGGGCGCGGTACACTGAAGCTTTCTTT CSGQGARYTEAFF
many TRBJ2-5 - TRBV30 TGTGCCTGGAGTTCTGGAGTTGAGACCCAGTACTTC CAWSSGVETQYF
- TRBJ1-5 - TRBV15 TGTGCCACCAGCAGCGACCAGCCCCAGCATTTT CATSSDQPQHF
- TRBJ2-5 - TRBV7-8 TGTGCCACCGAGGGACTTCAAGAGACCCAGTACTTC CATEGLQETQYF
- TRBJ1-2 - TRBV20-1 TGCAGTGCTCTCTTGGGGCTAGGGAACTATGGCTACACCTTC CSALLGLGNYGYTF
many TRBJ2-3 TRBD1 TRBV7-3 TGTGCCAGCAGCTTGGGACAGGGGCCCACAGATACGCAGTATTTT CASSLGQGPTDTQYF
many TRBJ1-4 TRBD1 TRBV5-5 TGTGCCAGCAGCCCGGACAGGGGTGCGACTAATGAAAAACTGTTTTTT CASSPDRGATNEKLFF
many TRBJ2-3 - TRBV24-1 TGTGCCACCAGTGATTTCAGAGCGGTAGGCACAGATACGCAGTATTTT CATSDFRAVGTDTQYF
- TRBJ1-1 - TRBV2 TGTGCCAGCAGTCCCCCTGGGGTCACTGAAGCTTTCTTT CASSPPGVTEAFF
- TRBJ2-7 - TRBV12-3/TRBV12-4 TGTGCCAGCAGACATACCGGGCGACCCTCCTACGAGCAGTACTTC CASRHTGRPSYEQYF
many TRBJ2-4 TRBD1 TRBV24-1 TGTGCCACCAGTGGGGACAGGGGGGGAGGCATTCAGTACTTC CATSGDRGGGIQYF
many TRBJ2-7 TRBD2 TRBV5-1 TGCGCCAGCAGCTCTGCGGGGGGCGGGAGCGGGAGATCCTACGAGCAGTACTTC CASSSAGGGSGRSYEQYF
many TRBJ1-5 - TRBV7-8 TGTGCCAGCAGCACAACAAGGGCAGGTCAGCCCCAGCATTTT CASSTTRAGQPQHF
few TRBJ1-2 - TRBV18 TGTGCCAGCTCACCACTGGTGGCGCCGAAACAGGGATACGCGAATGGCTACACCTTC CASSPLVAPKQGYANGYTF
- TRBJ2-3 - TRBV2 TGTGCCAGCGAAAGGGTGGATACGCAGTATTTT CASERVDTQYF
many TRBJ1-1 TRBD1 TRBV5-1 TGCGCCAGCAGCCCTACAGGGGAGGCCACTGAAGCTTTCTTT CASSPTGEATEAFF
many TRBJ2-2 TRBD2 TRBV5-1 TGCGCCAGCAGCCCCCAAGCGGGAGGTAACACCGGGGAGCTGTTTTTT CASSPQAGGNTGELFF
- TRBJ2-7 - TRBV5-6 TGTGCCAGCAGCTTGTTGGGGGTCGGCAACGAGCAGTACTTC CASSLLGVGNEQYF
- TRBJ2-5 TRBD1 TRBV24-1 TGTGCCACCAGTGGTTCCCTCGGGACAGGAGTTTGGACCCAGTACTTC CATSGSLGTGVWTQYF
- TRBJ2-7 TRBD1 TRBV20-1 TGCAGTGCTTCCGGGACAGTATACGAGCAGTACTTC CSASGTVYEQYF
many TRBJ1-3 - TRBV9 TGTGCCAGCAGTAGCCAGGGCGGCGTTGGAAACACCATATATTTT CASSSQGGVGNTIYF
many TRBJ1-2 TRBD1 TRBV29-1 TGCAGCGTTGGTACAGGGGAAGGTAACTATGGCTACACCTTC CSVGTGEGNYGYTF
- TRBJ2-1 TRBD1 TRBV4-2 TGTGCCAGCAGCACCCGGGGACAGGGGAATGGCAATGAGCAGTTCTTC CASSTRGQGNGNEQFF
many TRBJ2-1 - TRBV7-3 TGTGCCAGCAGCTTAAGGGTTGACTCCTACAATGAGCAGTTCTTC CASSLRVDSYNEQFF
- TRBJ2-3 TRBD2 TRBV24-1 TGTGCCACCAGTGATTCTAGCGGCTACACAGATACGCAGTATTTT CATSDSSGYTDTQYF
- TRBJ1-4 TRBD1 TRBV6-1 TGTGCCAGCAGACCCGACAGGGAGGAGAAAAAACTGTTTTTT CASRPDREEKKLFF
many TRBJ1-3 - TRBV5-1 TGCGCCAGCAGCACAGGCGTCGGTTGGGACACCATATATTTT CASSTGVGWDTIYF
- TRBJ1-1 TRBD1 TRBV29-1 TGCAGTTATACAGGGGGTGGCACTGAAGCTTTCTTT CSYTGGGTEAFF
many TRBJ1-4 - TRBV7-9 TGTGCCAGCAGCTTGGGACAAAATGAAAAACTGTTTTTT CASSLGQNEKLFF
few TRBJ2-7 - TRBV7-3 TGTGCCAGCAGCCAAGACGGGGCCTACGAGCAGTACTTC CASSQDGAYEQYF
many TRBJ2-6 TRBD1 TRBV25-1 TGTGCCAGCCTGGGACAGTTAGACTCTGGGGCCAACGTCCTGACTTTC CASLGQLDSGANVLTF
- TRBJ2-7 - TRBV9 TGTGCCAGCAGCGTGGGGACGGGTGAAGGTGAGCAGTACTTC CASSVGTGEGEQYF
- TRBJ1-5 TRBD1 TRBV12-3/TRBV12-4 TGTGCCAGCAGTGCTACAGGGGACAATCAGCCCCAGCATTTT CASSATGDNQPQHF
- TRBJ2-1 TRBD1 TRBV10-3 TGTGCCATCGGACAGGGGGTAAACAATGAGCAGTTCTTC CAIGQGVNNEQFF
- TRBJ1-5 - TRBV12-3/TRBV12-4 TGTGCCAGCAACGGAGGGAATCAGTTGCCCCAGCATTTT CASNGGNQLPQHF
once TRBJ1-1 TRBD1 TRBV7-6 TGTGCCAGCAGCCCCTACAGGGGAACTGAAGCTTTCTTT CASSPYRGTEAFF
- TRBJ2-7 - TRBV12-1 TGTGCCAGCAGCCCCGGGAGGGTCTCCTACGAGCAGTACTTC CASSPGRVSYEQYF
- TRBJ2-3 - TRBV20-1 TGCAGTGCACAACTAGGGGTTACTACAGATACGCAGTATTTT CSAQLGVTTDTQYF
- TRBJ2-7 - TRBV7-3 TGTGCCAGCAGCTTAAGGCCGAGGTACGAGCAGTACTTC CASSLRPRYEQYF
few TRBJ1-2 TRBD1 TRBV28 TGTGCCAGCAGGGGACAGGGTAAAACTGCCGAGGGCTACACCTTC CASRGQGKTAEGYTF